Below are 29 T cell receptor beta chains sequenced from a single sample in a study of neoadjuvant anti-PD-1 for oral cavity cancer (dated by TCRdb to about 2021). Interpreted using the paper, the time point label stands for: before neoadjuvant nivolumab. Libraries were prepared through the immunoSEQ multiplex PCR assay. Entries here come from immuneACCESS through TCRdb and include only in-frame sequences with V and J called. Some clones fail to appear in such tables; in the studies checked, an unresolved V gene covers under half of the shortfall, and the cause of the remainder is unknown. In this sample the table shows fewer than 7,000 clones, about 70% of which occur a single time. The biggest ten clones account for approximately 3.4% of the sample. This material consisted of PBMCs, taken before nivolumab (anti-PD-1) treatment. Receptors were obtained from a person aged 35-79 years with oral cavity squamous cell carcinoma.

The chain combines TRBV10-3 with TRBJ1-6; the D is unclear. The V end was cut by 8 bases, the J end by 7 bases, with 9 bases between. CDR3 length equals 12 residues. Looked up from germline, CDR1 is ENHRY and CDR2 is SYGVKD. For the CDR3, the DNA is TGTGCCATCGAAGACGGGAATTCACCCCTCCACTTT. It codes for CAIEDGNSPLHF.

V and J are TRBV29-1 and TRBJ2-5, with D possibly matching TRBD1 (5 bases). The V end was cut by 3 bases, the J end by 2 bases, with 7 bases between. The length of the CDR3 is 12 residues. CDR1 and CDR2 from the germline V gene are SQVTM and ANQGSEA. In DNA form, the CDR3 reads TGCAGCGTTGAGCAGGGACAAGAGACCCAGTACTTC. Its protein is CSVEQGQETQYF.

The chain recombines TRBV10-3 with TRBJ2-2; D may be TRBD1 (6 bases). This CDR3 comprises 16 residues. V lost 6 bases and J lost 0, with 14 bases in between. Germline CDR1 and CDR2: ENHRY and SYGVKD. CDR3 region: CAIRGGGTTNTGELFF. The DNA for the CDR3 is TGTGCCATCAGAGGAGGTGGGACAACGAACACCGGGGAGCTGTTTTTT.

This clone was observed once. Here the CDR3 reads CSALRTEEAFF. In DNA form, the CDR3 reads TGCAGTGCTCTGAGGACAGAGGAAGCTTTCTTT. The chain carries TRBV20-1 and TRBJ1-1, with D maybe TRBD1 (6 bases). The CDR3 runs to 11 residues. In germline, CDR1 is DFQATT, CDR2 SNEGSKA (reference sequence). Between the trimmed V and J ends, which lost 5 bases and 8 bases, there was a span of 12 bases.

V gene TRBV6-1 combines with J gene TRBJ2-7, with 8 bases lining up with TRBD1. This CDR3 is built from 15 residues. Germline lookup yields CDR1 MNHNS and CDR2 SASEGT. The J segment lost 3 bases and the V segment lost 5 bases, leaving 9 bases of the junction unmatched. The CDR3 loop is CASSPGQGGFYEQYF. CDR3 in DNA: TGTGCCAGCAGTCCAGGACAGGGAGGTTTCTACGAGCAGTACTTC.

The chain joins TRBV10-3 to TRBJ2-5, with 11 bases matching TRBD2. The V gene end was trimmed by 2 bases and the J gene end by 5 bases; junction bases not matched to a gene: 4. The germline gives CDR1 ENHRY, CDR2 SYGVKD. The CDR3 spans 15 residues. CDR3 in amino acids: CAISETSGGGETQYF. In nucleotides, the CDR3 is TGTGCCATCAGTGAGACTAGCGGGGGCGGCGAGACCCAGTACTTC.

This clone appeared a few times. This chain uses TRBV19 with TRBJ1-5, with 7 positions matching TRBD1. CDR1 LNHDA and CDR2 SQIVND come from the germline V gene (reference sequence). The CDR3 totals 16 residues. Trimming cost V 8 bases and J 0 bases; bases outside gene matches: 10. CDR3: CASQGPTGYSNQPQHF. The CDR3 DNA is TGTGCCAGTCAAGGCCCGACAGGGTATAGCAATCAGCCCCAGCATTTT. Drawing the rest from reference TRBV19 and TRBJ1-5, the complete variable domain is DGGITQSPKYLFRKEGQNVTLSCEQNLNHDAMYWYRQDPGQGLRLIYYSQIVNDFQKGDIAEGYSVSREKKESFPLTVTSAQKNPTAFYLCASQGPTGYSNQPQHFGDGTRLSIL.

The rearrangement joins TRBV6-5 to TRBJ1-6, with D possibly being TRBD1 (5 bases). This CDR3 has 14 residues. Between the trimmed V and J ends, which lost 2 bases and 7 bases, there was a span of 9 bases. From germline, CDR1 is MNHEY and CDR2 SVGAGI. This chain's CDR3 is CASSYIRVNSPLHF. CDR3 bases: TGTGCCAGCAGTTACATCAGGGTCAATTCACCCCTCCACTTT.

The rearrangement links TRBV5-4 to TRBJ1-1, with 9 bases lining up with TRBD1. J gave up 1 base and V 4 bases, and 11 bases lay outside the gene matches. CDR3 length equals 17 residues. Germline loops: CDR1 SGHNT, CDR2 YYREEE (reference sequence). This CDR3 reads CASSPAPGTGRNTEAFF. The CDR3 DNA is TGTGCCAGCAGCCCGGCCCCCGGGACAGGGAGGAACACTGAAGCTTTCTTT. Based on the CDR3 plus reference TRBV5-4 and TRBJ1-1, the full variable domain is ETGVTQSPTHLIKTRGQQVTLRCSSQSGHNTVSWYQQALGQGPQFIFQYYREEENGRGNFPPRFSGLQFPNYSSELNVNALELDDSALYLCASSPAPGTGRNTEAFFGQGTRLTVV.

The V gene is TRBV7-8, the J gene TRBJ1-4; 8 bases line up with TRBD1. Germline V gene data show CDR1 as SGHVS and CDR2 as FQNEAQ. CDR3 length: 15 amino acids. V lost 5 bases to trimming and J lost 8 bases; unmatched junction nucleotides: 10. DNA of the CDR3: TGTGCCAGCAGCCCAGGGACAGGCCAGGGGGAAAAACTGTTTTTT. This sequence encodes CASSPGTGQGEKLFF.

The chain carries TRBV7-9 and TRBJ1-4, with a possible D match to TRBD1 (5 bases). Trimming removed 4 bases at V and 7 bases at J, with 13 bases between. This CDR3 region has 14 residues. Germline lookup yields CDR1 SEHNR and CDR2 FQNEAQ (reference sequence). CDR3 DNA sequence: TGTGCCAGCAGCTCAACAGGACCGGTTGAAAAACTGTTTTTT. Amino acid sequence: CASSSTGPVEKLFF. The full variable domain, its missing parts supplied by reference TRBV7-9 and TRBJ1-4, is DTGVSQNPRHKITKRGQNVTFRCDPISEHNRLYWYRQTLGQGPEFLTYFQNEAQLEKSRLLSDRFSAERPKGSFSTLEIQRTEQGDSAMYLCASSSTGPVEKLFFGSGTQLSVL.

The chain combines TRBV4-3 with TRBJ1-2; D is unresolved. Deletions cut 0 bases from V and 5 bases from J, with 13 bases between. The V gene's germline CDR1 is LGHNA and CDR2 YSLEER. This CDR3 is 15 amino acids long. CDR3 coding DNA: TGCGCCAGCAGCCAAGACTGGGAAAGTCGGTATGGCTACACCTTC. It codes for CASSQDWESRYGYTF.

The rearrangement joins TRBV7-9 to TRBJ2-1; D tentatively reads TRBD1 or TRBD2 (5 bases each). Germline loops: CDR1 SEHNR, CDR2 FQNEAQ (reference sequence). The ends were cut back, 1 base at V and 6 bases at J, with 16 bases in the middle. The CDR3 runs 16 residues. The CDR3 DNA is TGTGCCAGCAGCTTAGGTCCGGGACGGGCCCTCAATGAGCAGTTCTTC. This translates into CASSLGPGRALNEQFF.

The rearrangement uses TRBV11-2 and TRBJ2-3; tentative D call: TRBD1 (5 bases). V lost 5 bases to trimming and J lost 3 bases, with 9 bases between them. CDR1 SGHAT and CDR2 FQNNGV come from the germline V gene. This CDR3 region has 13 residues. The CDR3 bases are TGTGCCAGCAGCGCCAGGGTGACAGATACGCAGTATTTT. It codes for CASSARVTDTQYF.

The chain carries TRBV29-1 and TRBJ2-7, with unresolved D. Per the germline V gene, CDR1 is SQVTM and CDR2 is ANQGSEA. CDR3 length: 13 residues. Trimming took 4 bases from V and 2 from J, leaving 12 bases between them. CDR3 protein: CSVVLNNAYEQYF. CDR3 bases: TGCAGCGTTGTACTAAACAATGCCTACGAGCAGTACTTC.

The CDR3 region has the DNA TGTGCCAGCAGATCCGGGTCCGCACGAGACGAGCAGTACTTC. As protein: CASRSGSARDEQYF. The chain is built from TRBV6-1 and TRBJ2-7; D gene uncertain. This CDR3 contains 14 residues. Looked up from germline, CDR1 is MNHNS and CDR2 is SASEGT. V was pared by 6 bases and J by 5 bases, with 17 bases between.

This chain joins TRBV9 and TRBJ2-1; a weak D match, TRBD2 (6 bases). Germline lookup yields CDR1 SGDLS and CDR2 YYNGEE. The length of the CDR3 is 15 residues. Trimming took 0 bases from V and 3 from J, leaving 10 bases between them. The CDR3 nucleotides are TGTGCCAGCAGCGTAGGGGTAGCGGTCTACAATGAGCAGTTCTTC. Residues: CASSVGVAVYNEQFF. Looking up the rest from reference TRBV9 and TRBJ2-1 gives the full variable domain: DSGVTQTPKHLITATGQRVTLRCSPRSGDLSVYWYQQSLDQGLQFLIQYYNGEERAKGNILERFSAQQFPDLHSELNLSSLELGDSALYFCASSVGVAVYNEQFFGPGTRLTVL.

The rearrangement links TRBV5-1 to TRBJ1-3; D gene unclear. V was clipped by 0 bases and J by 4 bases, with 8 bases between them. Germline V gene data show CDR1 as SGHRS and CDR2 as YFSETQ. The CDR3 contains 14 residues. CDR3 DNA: TGCGCCAGCAGCTTGGACCTTACGGGAAACACCATATATTTT. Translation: CASSLDLTGNTIYF.

The CDR3 is CASNSGGAGYGYTF. In DNA, the CDR3 is TGTGCCAGTAATTCAGGTGGCGCGGGCTATGGCTACACCTTC. The rearrangement links TRBV19 to TRBJ1-2, with no clear D. The CDR3 runs to 14 residues. Germline lookup yields CDR1 LNHDA and CDR2 SQIVND (reference sequence). Trimming took off 7 bases at V and 4 bases at J, with 16 bases between the two ends.

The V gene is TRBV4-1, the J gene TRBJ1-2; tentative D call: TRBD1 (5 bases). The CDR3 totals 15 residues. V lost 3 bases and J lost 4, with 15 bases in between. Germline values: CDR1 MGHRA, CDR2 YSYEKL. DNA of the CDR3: TGCGCCAGCAGCCAGGGAGAAGGGGCGGCCTATGGCTACACCTTC. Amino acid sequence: CASSQGEGAAYGYTF.

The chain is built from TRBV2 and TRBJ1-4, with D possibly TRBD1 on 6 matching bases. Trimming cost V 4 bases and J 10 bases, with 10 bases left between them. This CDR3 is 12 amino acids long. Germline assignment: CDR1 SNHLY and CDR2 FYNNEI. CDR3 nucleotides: TGTGCCAGCAGTGCGGACAGAGGAAAACTGTTTTTT. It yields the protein CASSADRGKLFF.

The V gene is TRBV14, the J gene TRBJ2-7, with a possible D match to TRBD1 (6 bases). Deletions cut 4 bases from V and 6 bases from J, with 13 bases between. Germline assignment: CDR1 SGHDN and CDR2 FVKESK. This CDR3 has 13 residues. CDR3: CASSPFQGSEQYF. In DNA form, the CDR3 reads TGTGCCAGCAGCCCATTCCAGGGGAGCGAGCAGTACTTC.

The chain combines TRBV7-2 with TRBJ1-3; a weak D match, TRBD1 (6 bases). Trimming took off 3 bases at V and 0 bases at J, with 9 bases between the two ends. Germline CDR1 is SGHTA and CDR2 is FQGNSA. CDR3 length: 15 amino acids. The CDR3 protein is CASSFAGASGNTIYF. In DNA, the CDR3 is TGTGCCAGCAGCTTTGCAGGGGCCTCTGGAAACACCATATATTTT.

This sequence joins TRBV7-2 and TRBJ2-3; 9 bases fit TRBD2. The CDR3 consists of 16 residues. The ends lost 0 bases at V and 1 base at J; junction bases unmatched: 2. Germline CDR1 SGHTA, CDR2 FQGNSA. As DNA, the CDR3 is TGTGCCAGCAGCTTAGCCGGCGGGGGGGGCACAGATACGCAGTATTTT. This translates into CASSLAGGGGTDTQYF. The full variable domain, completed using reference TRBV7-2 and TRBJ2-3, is GAGVSQSPSNKVTEKGKDVELRCDPISGHTALYWYRQSLGQGLEFLIYFQGNSAPDKSGLPSDRFSAERTGGSVSTLTIQRTQQEDSAVYLCASSLAGGGGTDTQYFGPGTRLTVL.

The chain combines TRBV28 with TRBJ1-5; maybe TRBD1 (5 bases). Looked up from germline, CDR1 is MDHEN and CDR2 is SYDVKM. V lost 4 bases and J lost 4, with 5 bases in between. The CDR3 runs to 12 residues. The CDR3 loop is CASSWGNQPQHF. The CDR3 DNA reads TGTGCCAGCAGTTGGGGGAATCAGCCCCAGCATTTT.

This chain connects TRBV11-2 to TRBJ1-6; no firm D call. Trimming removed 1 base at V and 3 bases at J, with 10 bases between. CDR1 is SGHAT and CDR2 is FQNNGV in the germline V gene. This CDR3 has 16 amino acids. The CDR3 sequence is CASSLGGTLYNSPLHF. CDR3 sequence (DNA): TGTGCCAGCAGCTTAGGTGGCACCCTCTATAATTCACCCCTCCACTTT.

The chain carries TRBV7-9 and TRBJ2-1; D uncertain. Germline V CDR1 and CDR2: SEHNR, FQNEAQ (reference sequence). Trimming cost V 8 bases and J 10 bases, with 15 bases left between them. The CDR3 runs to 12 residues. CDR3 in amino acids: CASRQAYLEQFF. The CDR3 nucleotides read TGTGCCAGCCGCCAGGCGTATCTAGAGCAGTTCTTC.

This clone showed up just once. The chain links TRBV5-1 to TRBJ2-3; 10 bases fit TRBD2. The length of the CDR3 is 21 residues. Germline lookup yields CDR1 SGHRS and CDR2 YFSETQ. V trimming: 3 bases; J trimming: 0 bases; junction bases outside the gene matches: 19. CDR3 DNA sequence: TGCGCCAGCAGCTCGGCCCGTTCGACTAGCGGGCGGCCCACTAGCACAGATACGCAGTATTTT. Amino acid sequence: CASSSARSTSGRPTSTDTQYF.

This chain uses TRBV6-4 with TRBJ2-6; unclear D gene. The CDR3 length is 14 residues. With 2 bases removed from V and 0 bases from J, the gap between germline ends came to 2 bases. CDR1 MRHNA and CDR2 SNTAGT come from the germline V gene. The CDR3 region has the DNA TGTGCCAGCAGTGACAACTCTGGGGCCAACGTCCTGACTTTC. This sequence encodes CASSDNSGANVLTF.